This T cell receptor (beta chain) was found in a study of neurological immune-mediated disorders. At least ten counts were recorded for this clonotype. The length of the CDR3 is 14 residues. V dropped 0 bases and J dropped 2 bases, with 11 bases sitting between them. Germline V gene lookup returns CDR1 SQVTM and CDR2 ANQGSEA. 5'RACE generated cDNA with 10-nucleotide random UMIs. TCRdb processed the 5' RACE reads anew with MiXCR; each CDR3 protein has one entry. The profile shows some 16,000 distinct CDR3 sequences, roughly 9% of them singletons. The chain links TRBV29-1 to TRBJ2-7; D is ambiguous. Sample: CD8+ T cells from blood. The TCR originated in a man aged 45-60 years in good health. In DNA form, the CDR3 reads TGCAGCGTTGAAGAAGGGTCTCCGACCTACGAGCAGTACTTC. Its protein product is CSVEEGSPTYEQYF.